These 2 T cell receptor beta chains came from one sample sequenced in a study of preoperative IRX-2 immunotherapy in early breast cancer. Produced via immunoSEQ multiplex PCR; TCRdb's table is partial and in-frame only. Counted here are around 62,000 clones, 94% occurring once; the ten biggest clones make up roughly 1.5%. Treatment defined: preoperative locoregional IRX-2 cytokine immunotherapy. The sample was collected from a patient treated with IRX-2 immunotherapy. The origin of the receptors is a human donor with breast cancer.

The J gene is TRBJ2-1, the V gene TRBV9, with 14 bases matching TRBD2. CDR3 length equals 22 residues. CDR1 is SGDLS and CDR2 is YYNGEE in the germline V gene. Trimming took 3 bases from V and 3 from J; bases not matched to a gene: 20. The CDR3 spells CASSAGQRLAGGAPLIYNEQFF. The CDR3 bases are TGTGCCAGCAGCGCGGGACAGCGACTAGCGGGAGGGGCCCCACTTATCTACAATGAGCAGTTCTTC.

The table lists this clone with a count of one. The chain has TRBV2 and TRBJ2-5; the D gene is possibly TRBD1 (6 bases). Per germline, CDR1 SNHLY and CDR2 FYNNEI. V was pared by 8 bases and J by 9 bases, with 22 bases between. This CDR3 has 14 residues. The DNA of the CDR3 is TGTGCCAGCGTTATGGACAGCTCCTCTGGCGCCCAGTACTTC. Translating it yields CASVMDSSSGAQYF.